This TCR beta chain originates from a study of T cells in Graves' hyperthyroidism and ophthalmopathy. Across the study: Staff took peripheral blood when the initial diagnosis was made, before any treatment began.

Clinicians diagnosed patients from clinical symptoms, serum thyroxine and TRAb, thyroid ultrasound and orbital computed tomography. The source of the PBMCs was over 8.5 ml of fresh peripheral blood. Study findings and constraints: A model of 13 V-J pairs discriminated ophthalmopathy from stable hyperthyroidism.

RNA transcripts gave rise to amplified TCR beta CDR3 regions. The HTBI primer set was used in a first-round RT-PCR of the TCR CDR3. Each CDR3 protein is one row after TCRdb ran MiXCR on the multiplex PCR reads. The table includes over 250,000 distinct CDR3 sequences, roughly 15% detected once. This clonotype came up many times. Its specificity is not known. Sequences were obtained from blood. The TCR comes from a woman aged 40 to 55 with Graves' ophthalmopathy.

CDR3: CASSKGRGAGTSIIYGYTF. DNA of the CDR3: TGTGCCAGTAGTAAAGGTAGAGGAGCCGGTACCTCGATTATTTATGGCTACACCTTC. The chain couples TRBV19 to TRBJ1-2; D uncertain. V shed 4 bases and J shed 5 bases, with 29 bases lying between them. The CDR3 loop spans 19 amino acids. In germline, CDR1 is LNHDA, CDR2 SQIVND (reference sequence).